This T cell receptor beta chain was sequenced for a study of memory CD4+ T cells and cytomegalovirus serostatus. The study's findings and limits: The CMV-associated TCR signature appears largely within the CD4+ memory repertoire. Each of 65 to 70 CMV-associated TCRbeta sequences occurred in one to five individuals.

Original handling: Out-of-frame sequences were removed, leaving about 2,300,000 distinct TCRbeta sequences. Generated by immunoSEQ multiplex PCR, the TCRdb table keeps only in-frame clones and is missing some. The DNA was the basis for D and trimming; V, J and clone size are from that table. Of around 61,000 clones in the sample, about 80% were seen once. Single viable CD3+CD4+CD8-CD45RO+ cells were sorted as the memory CD4+ T cells. As regards this clone: Its antigen remains unknown.

Sequenced material: memory CD4+ T cells from blood. The sequence derives from an adult in good health and CMV-seronegative.

CDR3 DNA sequence: TGTGCCAGCAGCCTAGGGCAGGGGCTGTCCTACGAGCAGTACTTC. This codes for CASSLGQGLSYEQYF. The chain combines TRBV7-9 with TRBJ2-7; weak D call: TRBD1 (6 bases). Germline assignment: CDR1 SEHNR and CDR2 FQNEAQ (reference sequence). Trimming took 5 bases from V and 1 from J, leaving 15 bases between them. The CDR3 has 15 residues.